A single sample gave rise to the 18 T cell receptor beta chains below, sequenced in a study of Graves' ophthalmopathy and Graves' hyperthyroidism. The sequenced template was RNA, covering the TCR beta CDR3 region. In the first round, RT-PCR was carried out with HTBI primers, and a multiplex PCR formed the second round. Via MiXCR, TCRdb re-called the multiplex PCR reads, giving one row per CDR3 protein. The sample shows 650,000 to 900,000 distinct CDR3 sequences, around 40% of them seen only once. Sequencing input: peripheral blood. The source is an adult man with Graves' ophthalmopathy.

CDR3 in amino acids: CATSRDMMGGYEQYF. The CDR3 nucleotides are TGTGCCACCAGCAGAGATATGATGGGTGGTTACGAGCAGTACTTC. This chain links TRBV15 with TRBJ2-7; D remains ambiguous. Germline lookup yields CDR1 LNHNV and CDR2 YYDKDF (reference sequence). This CDR3 contains 15 residues. Trimming cost V 0 bases and J 4 bases, with 13 bases left between them.

This chain links TRBV10-3 with TRBJ2-7; D is uncertain. The CDR3 is 11 residues long. V gave up 5 bases and J gave up 4 bases, with 6 bases separating them. Germline V gene sequence: CDR1 ENHRY, CDR2 SYGVKD. CDR3 bases: TGTGCCATCAGTTACGTTTACGAGCAGTACTTC. Translation gives CAISYVYEQYF.

Only one count was recorded for this clonotype. The rearrangement joins TRBV25-1 to TRBJ1-5; 7 nucleotides align to TRBD1. CDR1 MGHDK and CDR2 SYGVNS come from the germline V gene. This CDR3 is built from 17 residues. Unmatched junction bases numbered 14, after V lost 5 bases and J lost 4 bases. The chain's CDR3 is CASSLGLQGPLNQPQHF. CDR3 coding DNA: TGTGCCAGCAGTTTAGGATTACAGGGGCCACTAAATCAGCCCCAGCATTTT.

This clonotype has just a few counts. The rearrangement joins TRBV10-3 to TRBJ1-4, with D unclear. V was trimmed by 10 bases and J by 7 bases, leaving 16 bases between them. The CDR3 is 13 residues long. Germline CDR1 ENHRY, CDR2 SYGVKD. The CDR3 protein is CATRTAGREKLFF. The CDR3 DNA reads TGTGCCACGCGGACGGCTGGGCGTGAAAAACTGTTTTTT.

This clonotype was seen more than once but under ten times. V and J are TRBV19 and TRBJ2-5; 15 positions match TRBD2. After removal of 3 bases from V and 5 bases from J, the junction contained 10 bases not matched to a gene. From germline, CDR1 is LNHDA and CDR2 SQIVND (reference sequence). The CDR3 totals 18 residues. The CDR3 sequence is CASSMGLAGGILLETQYF. Here the CDR3 DNA reads TGTGCCAGTAGTATGGGACTAGCGGGAGGAATCCTCTTGGAGACCCAGTACTTC.

The chain couples TRBV20-1 to TRBJ2-7; 8 nucleotides align to TRBD2. V trimming: 2 bases; J trimming: 3 bases; junction bases outside the gene matches: 9. The CDR3 length is 15 residues. From germline, CDR1 is DFQATT and CDR2 SNEGSKA (reference sequence). Written as DNA, the CDR3 is TGCAGTGCTAGATTAGCGGGGTTAAGAAGCTACGAGCAGTACTTC. Protein product: CSARLAGLRSYEQYF.

The genes are TRBV25-1 and TRBJ2-2; no firm D call. This CDR3 spans 11 amino acids. V lost 3 bases and J lost 9, with 5 bases in between. Germline values: CDR1 MGHDK, CDR2 SYGVNS. The CDR3 DNA reads as TGTGCCAGCAGTGACCCCAGGGAGCTGTTTTTT. Residues: CASSDPRELFF.

This rearrangement joins TRBV24-1 to TRBJ2-1; TRBD1 matches at 10 bases. Germline V gives CDR1 KGHDR, CDR2 SFDVKD. The CDR3 length is 19 residues. With 7 bases clipped from V and 0 bases from J, the junction kept 14 bases outside the gene matches. The CDR3 coding sequence is TGTGCCACCAGCTCAGGACAGGGGGGAACTTATCCCTCCTACAATGAGCAGTTCTTC. Amino acid sequence: CATSSGQGGTYPSYNEQFF.

This clonotype was seen just once. The V call is TRBV5-1, the J call TRBJ2-7, with a tentative D call TRBD2 (6 bases). Looked up from germline, CDR1 is SGHRS and CDR2 is YFSETQ. The CDR3 runs to 15 residues. Trimming stripped 2 bases from V and 3 bases from J, with 15 bases between. For the CDR3, the DNA is TGCGCCAGCAGCTTCTCGGGGGATCCACTCTACGAGCAGTACTTC. Translating it yields CASSFSGDPLYEQYF. Combining the CDR3 with reference TRBV5-1 and TRBJ2-7 gives the whole variable domain KAGVTQTPRYLIKTRGQQVTLSCSPISGHRSVSWYQQTPGQGLQFLFEYFSETQRNKGNFPGRFSGRQFSNSRSEMNVSTLELGDSALYLCASSFSGDPLYEQYFGPGTRLTVT.

V is TRBV11-1 and J is TRBJ2-7; 9 bases align to TRBD2. CDR1 and CDR2 from the germline V gene are SGHAT and FQDESV (reference sequence). CDR3 size: 15 residues. J gave up 1 base and V 3 bases, and 4 bases lay outside the gene matches. CDR3 DNA sequence: TGTGCCAGCAGCTTTAGCGGGGGCCGGTCCTACGAGCAGTACTTC. Residues: CASSFSGGRSYEQYF.

The chain joins TRBV19 to TRBJ2-7; 8 bases fit TRBD1. This CDR3 has 15 residues. V shed 7 bases and J 4 bases; nucleotides not matched to a gene: 12. Germline loops: CDR1 LNHDA, CDR2 SQIVND (reference sequence). The CDR3 nucleotides are TGTGCCAGTACCCCGGGGAACAGGGGGTTGTACGAGCAGTACTTC. This gives the protein CASTPGNRGLYEQYF.

The V call is TRBV6-5, the J call TRBJ1-1; 7 bases align to TRBD1. This CDR3 is 14 amino acids long. CDR1 MNHEY and CDR2 SVGAGI come from the germline V gene. After removal of 2 bases from V and 5 bases from J, the junction contained 5 bases not matched to a gene. The CDR3 protein is CASSYAGGGTEAFF. The DNA for the CDR3 is TGTGCCAGCAGTTACGCAGGGGGAGGGACTGAAGCTTTCTTT.

This clonotype was recorded a few times. V and J are TRBV6-1 and TRBJ1-2; D not resolved. Trimming shortened V by 7 bases and J by 2 bases, and 17 bases separated the two germline ends. From germline, CDR1 is MNHNS and CDR2 SASEGT. The CDR3 loop spans 15 amino acids. As DNA, the CDR3 is TGTGCCAGCACCCCAAGGAACAGTATGAACTATGGCTACACCTTC. Translating it yields CASTPRNSMNYGYTF.

The chain links TRBV12-3 or TRBV12-4 to TRBJ1-4; D is ambiguous. CDR3 length: 16 amino acids. Trimming stripped 4 bases from V and 0 bases from J, with 12 bases between. The CDR3 coding sequence is TGTGCCAGCAGTTACGCCCACGGTGCAACTAATGAAAAACTGTTTTTT. Protein product: CASSYAHGATNEKLFF.

This clonotype was recorded many times. The chain employs TRBV2 and TRBJ1-2; TRBD1 matches at 10 bases. The CDR3 has 13 residues. Germline V gene lookup returns CDR1 SNHLY and CDR2 FYNNEI. J was trimmed by 8 bases and V by 6 bases; bases with no gene match: 6. CDR3: CASRRGQGEGYTF. In DNA, the CDR3 is TGTGCCAGCAGAAGAGGACAGGGGGAGGGCTACACCTTC.

This clonotype has a count of ten or more. A read error is possible here, since a much larger clone lies one base away. CDR3 protein: CASSAGLAYEQYF. CDR3 DNA sequence: TGTGCCAGCAGCGCGGGACTAGCCTACGAGCAGTACTTC. J is TRBJ2-7 and V is TRBV11-2; 8 nucleotides align to TRBD2. Germline values: CDR1 SGHAT, CDR2 FQNNGV. Germline trimming cut 5 bases from V and 2 bases from J; bases unmatched to any gene: 2. The CDR3 has 13 residues.

As concerns this clonotype: An end of the junction does not agree with germline; a read error may underlie this. This rearrangement joins TRBV5-4 to TRBJ1-3; D is uncertain. The CDR3 has 16 residues. Germline V lookup: CDR1 SGHNT, CDR2 YYREEE (reference sequence). The CDR3 is CASSQDRSASGNTIYF. As DNA, the CDR3 is TGCGCCAGCAGCCAAGATCGGTCAGCCTCTGGAAACACCATATATTTT.

The CDR3 DNA follows: TGCGCCAGCAGTAACCGGGACCCCACTGAAGCTTTCTTT. Its protein is CASSNRDPTEAFF. V gene TRBV10-1 combines with J gene TRBJ1-1, with D perhaps TRBD1 (5 bases). The CDR3 length is 13 residues. From germline, CDR1 is WNHNN and CDR2 SYGVQD (reference sequence). Trimming shortened V by 5 bases and J by 4 bases, and 11 bases separated the two germline ends.